The rows below give T cell receptor beta chains drawn from one sample of a study of shared clonotypes between healthy human individuals. The protocol was immunoSEQ multiplex PCR, while the TCRdb copy is restricted to in-frame clones and leaves out a portion. The profile covers about 380,000 clones, with approximately 97% appearing a single time and less than 0.35% taken by the ten largest. The specimen was memory CD8+ T cells sorted from blood. These receptors all come from a man in his thirties or forties in good health. Both conserved end residues are part of each CDR3. The order of the fields is D gene, clone size, V gene, J gene, CDR3 DNA, CDR3 protein. D genes are given only for firm matches. Size is omitted from some rows. Given values are once, few, many or a class for expanded clones.

D gene: TRBD1
clone size: once
V gene: TRBV11-1
J gene: TRBJ2-2
CDR3 DNA: TGTGCCAGCAGCTTGCAGGGGGCCGGGGAGCTGTTTTTT
CDR3 protein: CASSLQGAGELFF

D gene: -
clone size: -
V gene: TRBV28
J gene: TRBJ2-2
CDR3 DNA: TGTGCCAGCCACTACCCGGGCACCGGGGAGCTGTTTTTT
CDR3 protein: CASHYPGTGELFF

D gene: -
clone size: -
V gene: TRBV7-2
J gene: TRBJ2-3
CDR3 DNA: TGTGCCAGCAGCTTTCTTGGCACAGATACGCAGTATTTT
CDR3 protein: CASSFLGTDTQYF

D gene: -
clone size: once
V gene: TRBV30
J gene: TRBJ2-4
CDR3 DNA: TGTGCCTGGAGTAAGGGCAGAGGTGCCTTCGTACCAGACATTCAGTACTTC
CDR3 protein: CAWSKGRGAFVPDIQYF

D gene: -
clone size: once
V gene: TRBV10-1
J gene: TRBJ1-4
CDR3 DNA: TGCGCCAGCAGTGAGTCGAACCTGTTTTTT
CDR3 protein: CASSESNLFF

D gene: -
clone size: -
V gene: TRBV27
J gene: TRBJ2-7
CDR3 DNA: TGTGCCAGCAGCTTGACAGGATCCTACGAGCAGTACTTC
CDR3 protein: CASSLTGSYEQYF

D gene: -
clone size: once
V gene: TRBV19
J gene: TRBJ2-7
CDR3 DNA: TGTGCCAGTAGTATGGTATTAAGCTCCTACGAGCAGTACTTC
CDR3 protein: CASSMVLSSYEQYF

D gene: TRBD2
clone size: once
V gene: TRBV7-2
J gene: TRBJ2-1
CDR3 DNA: TGTGCCAGCAGCTTGGGGGGGGATCGGTTCATGTTCTTC
CDR3 protein: CASSLGGDRFMFF

D gene: TRBD2
clone size: -
V gene: TRBV4-2
J gene: TRBJ2-1
CDR3 DNA: TGTGCCAGCAGCCAAAGAACGAAAAGGACTAGCGGGAGGTTGGGCTACACGGATGAGCAGTTCTTC
CDR3 protein: CASSQRTKRTSGRLGYTDEQFF

D gene: -
clone size: few
V gene: TRBV28
J gene: TRBJ2-3
CDR3 DNA: TGTGCCAGCAGTTTAGGGGGCGGCACAGATACGCAGTATTTT
CDR3 protein: CASSLGGGTDTQYF

D gene: TRBD2
clone size: -
V gene: TRBV7-9
J gene: TRBJ2-1
CDR3 DNA: TGTGCCAGCAGCTTAGAGGGGGGACTAGGGACTTACAATGAGCAGTTCTTC
CDR3 protein: CASSLEGGLGTYNEQFF

D gene: -
clone size: -
V gene: TRBV9
J gene: TRBJ2-3
CDR3 DNA: TGTGCCAGCAGCGTAGCTCCAGCCGGTAGCTCGACAGGCACAGATACGCAGTATTTT
CDR3 protein: CASSVAPAGSSTGTDTQYF

D gene: TRBD2
clone size: -
V gene: TRBV10-3
J gene: TRBJ2-1
CDR3 DNA: TGTGCCATCAGTGAGCCGGGACTAGCGGGAGGGAGCTCCTACAATGAGCAGTTCTTC
CDR3 protein: CAISEPGLAGGSSYNEQFF

D gene: TRBD2
clone size: -
V gene: TRBV28
J gene: TRBJ2-5
CDR3 DNA: TGTGCCAGCAGTTCCAATCAAAGGACTAGCGGGAGCCAAGAGACCCAGTACTTC
CDR3 protein: CASSSNQRTSGSQETQYF

D gene: -
clone size: -
V gene: TRBV5-1
J gene: TRBJ2-3
CDR3 DNA: TGCGCCAGCAGCTTGGGGAGTTTGAGCGGTGGCACAGATACGCAGTATTTT
CDR3 protein: CASSLGSLSGGTDTQYF

D gene: -
clone size: -
V gene: TRBV28
J gene: TRBJ1-2
CDR3 DNA: TGTGCCAGCTCAGGGTTAGGGGGCTACACCTTC
CDR3 protein: CASSGLGGYTF

D gene: -
clone size: -
V gene: TRBV7-2
J gene: TRBJ2-1
CDR3 DNA: TGTGCCAGCATTCTGACCGGGACCTACAATGAGCAGTTCTTC
CDR3 protein: CASILTGTYNEQFF

D gene: -
clone size: -
V gene: TRBV2
J gene: TRBJ2-4
CDR3 DNA: TGTGCCAGCAGTGAACTGGTCTGGTATTCCAAAAACATTCAGTACTTC
CDR3 protein: CASSELVWYSKNIQYF

D gene: TRBD1
clone size: -
V gene: TRBV27
J gene: TRBJ1-1
CDR3 DNA: TGTGCCAGCAGAACGAACGACAGGGAGAACACTGAAGCTTTCTTT
CDR3 protein: CASRTNDRENTEAFF

D gene: TRBD1
clone size: -
V gene: TRBV28
J gene: TRBJ2-7
CDR3 DNA: TGTGCCAGCGGACGACAGACAGGGATACAGCAGTACTTC
CDR3 protein: CASGRQTGIQQYF

D gene: -
clone size: -
V gene: TRBV15
J gene: TRBJ2-7
CDR3 DNA: TGTGCCACCAGCAGAGAGGGCGTCTCGGCCTACGAGCAGTACTTC
CDR3 protein: CATSREGVSAYEQYF

D gene: -
clone size: -
V gene: TRBV6-5
J gene: TRBJ1-2
CDR3 DNA: TGTGCCAGCAGTTACTCGGGGGGGTTCGGCTACACCTTC
CDR3 protein: CASSYSGGFGYTF

D gene: TRBD1
clone size: once
V gene: TRBV6-1
J gene: TRBJ1-2
CDR3 DNA: TGTGCCAGCAGGACAGGGCGGGAGGGCTACACCTTC
CDR3 protein: CASRTGREGYTF

D gene: -
clone size: once
V gene: TRBV10-3
J gene: TRBJ2-2
CDR3 DNA: TGTGCCATCAGTGAGACACAGCACACCGGGGAGCTGTTTTTT
CDR3 protein: CAISETQHTGELFF

D gene: -
clone size: -
V gene: TRBV11-1
J gene: TRBJ2-2
CDR3 DNA: TGTGCCAGCAGCTTAACAACCAGGGGAACCGGGGAGCTGTTTTTT
CDR3 protein: CASSLTTRGTGELFF

D gene: -
clone size: -
V gene: TRBV18
J gene: TRBJ2-7
CDR3 DNA: TGTGCCAGCTCACCATACGATTACGAGCAGTACTTC
CDR3 protein: CASSPYDYEQYF

D gene: TRBD2
clone size: -
V gene: TRBV4-1
J gene: TRBJ2-5
CDR3 DNA: TGCGCCAGCAGCCGCGGGAGACAAGAGACCCAGTACTTC
CDR3 protein: CASSRGRQETQYF

D gene: -
clone size: -
V gene: TRBV2
J gene: TRBJ2-7
CDR3 DNA: TGTGCCAGCACCCTGGAACAGGGCTACGAGCAGTACTTC
CDR3 protein: CASTLEQGYEQYF

D gene: -
clone size: -
V gene: TRBV6-5
J gene: TRBJ2-7
CDR3 DNA: TGTGCCAGCAGTTACAGGGGTGTCAAAGGGTACGAGCAGTACTTC
CDR3 protein: CASSYRGVKGYEQYF

D gene: TRBD1
clone size: -
V gene: TRBV5-1
J gene: TRBJ1-5
CDR3 DNA: TGCGCCAGTAGCCGGGACAGGGGGCAGAAGGATCAGCCCCAGCATTTT
CDR3 protein: CASSRDRGQKDQPQHF

D gene: TRBD1
clone size: -
V gene: TRBV5-4
J gene: TRBJ2-3
CDR3 DNA: TGTGCCAGCAGCTTGGCCGGACAGGGACCAGATACGCAGTATTTT
CDR3 protein: CASSLAGQGPDTQYF

D gene: -
clone size: -
V gene: TRBV19
J gene: TRBJ2-5
CDR3 DNA: TGTGCCAGTAGTATAGGGCGGGCACTTGTGGAGACCCAGTACTTC
CDR3 protein: CASSIGRALVETQYF

D gene: -
clone size: -
V gene: TRBV29-1
J gene: TRBJ1-2
CDR3 DNA: TGCAGCGTTGCGGGGAACTATGGCTACACCTTC
CDR3 protein: CSVAGNYGYTF